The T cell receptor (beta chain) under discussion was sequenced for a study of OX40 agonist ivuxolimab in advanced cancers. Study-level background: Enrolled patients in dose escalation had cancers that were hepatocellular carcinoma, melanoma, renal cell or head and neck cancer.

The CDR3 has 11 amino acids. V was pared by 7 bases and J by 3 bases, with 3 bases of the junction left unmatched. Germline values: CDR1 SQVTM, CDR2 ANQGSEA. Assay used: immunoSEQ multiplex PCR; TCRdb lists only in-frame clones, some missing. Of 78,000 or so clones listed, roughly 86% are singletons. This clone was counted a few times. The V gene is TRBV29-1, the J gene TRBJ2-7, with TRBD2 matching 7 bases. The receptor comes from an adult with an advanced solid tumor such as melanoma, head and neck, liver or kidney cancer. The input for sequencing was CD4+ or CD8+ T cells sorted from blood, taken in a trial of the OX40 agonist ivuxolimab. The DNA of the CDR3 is TGCAGCGGGGGGGAGGGCTACGAGCAGTACTTC. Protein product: CSGGEGYEQYF.